This T cell receptor beta chain was retrieved from a study of blood T cell repertoires in COVID-19. Among Cohort 3 donors, those recovered had two negative PCRs, clearance, or symptom resolution. In the source study's methods: Estimation of nucleated cell counts relied on the amplification of reference gene primers. TCRdb's copy holds only in-frame clones and misses some; the assay was immunoSEQ multiplex PCR. The V and J calls and clone size are taken from that table; D and trimming were inferred from the DNA. Here the sample spans more than 300,000 clones, 70% to 90% being singletons. Trimming cost V 8 bases and J 0 bases, with 13 bases left between them. CDR3 size: 14 residues. Germline values: CDR1 SNHLY, CDR2 FYNNEI.

The receptor comes from a young woman who had recovered from COVID-19. Sequencing was performed on PBMCs or T cells enriched from blood (not recorded which). The chain is built from TRBV2 and TRBJ2-5, with unresolved D. Here the CDR3 reads CASGASSYQETQYF. The CDR3 DNA follows: TGTGCCAGCGGTGCCTCCTCGTACCAAGAGACCCAGTACTTC.